The 10 T cell receptor beta chains below all came from one sample that was sequenced in a study of TIL therapy for anti-PD-1-resistant metastatic lung cancer. This sample's time point: pre-treatment sample, taken before nivolumab and TIL therapy. This was the immunoSEQ v3 assay. Data came from immunoSEQ multiplex PCR; TCRdb stores just in-frame clones and leaves some out. The profile shows some 60,000 clones, roughly 70% of them singletons. The source material was blood, sampled at baseline. The receptors shown here come from a person aged 25 to 79 with non-small cell lung cancer.

The chain combines TRBV29-1 with TRBJ1-2, with 7 nucleotides matching TRBD1. This CDR3 contains 14 residues. Germline CDR1 SQVTM, CDR2 ANQGSEA. Trimming cost V 1 base and J 4 bases; bases outside gene matches: 6. CDR3 protein: CSVEGAGGSYGYTF. CDR3 nucleotide sequence: TGCAGCGTTGAAGGCGCAGGGGGTAGCTATGGCTACACCTTC. Full variable domain (missing parts from reference TRBV29-1 and TRBJ1-2): SAVISQKPSRDICQRGTSLTIQCQVDSQVTMMFWYRQQPGQSLTLIATANQGSEATYESGFVIDKFPISRPNLTFSTLTVSNMSPEDSSIYLCSVEGAGGSYGYTFGSGTRLTVV.

In its sample, this clone was seen once. The V and J genes are TRBV9 and TRBJ2-6, with TRBD2 identical over 7 bases. V gave up 3 bases and J gave up 0 bases; unmatched junction bases: 3. CDR3 length equals 16 residues. Germline lookup yields CDR1 SGDLS and CDR2 YYNGEE. The chain's CDR3 is CASSERGLSGANVLTF. In DNA, the CDR3 is TGTGCCAGCAGCGAGCGGGGTCTCTCTGGGGCCAACGTCCTGACTTTC.

V is TRBV7-2 and J is TRBJ1-5; a possible D gene is TRBD1 (6 bases). The CDR3 consists of 17 residues. Trimming pared 2 bases from V and 0 bases from J, leaving 14 bases between. Germline V gene data show CDR1 as SGHTA and CDR2 as FQGNSA. The CDR3 region is CASSLNQRGNSNQPQHF. As DNA, the CDR3 is TGTGCCAGCAGCTTAAATCAAAGGGGGAATAGCAATCAGCCCCAGCATTTT.

The chain joins TRBV7-2 to TRBJ2-2; 8 nucleotides agree with TRBD2. Germline CDR1 is SGHTA and CDR2 is FQGNSA. Trimming cost V 3 bases and J 7 bases; bases outside gene matches: 4. The CDR3 contains 14 residues. In DNA, the CDR3 is TGTGCCAGCAGCTTTAGCGGGGAAAACGGGGAGCTGTTTTTT. Translating gives CASSFSGENGELFF.

This chain joins TRBV19 and TRBJ2-3; 8 nucleotides match TRBD2. The V gene's germline CDR1 is LNHDA and CDR2 SQIVND (reference sequence). The V segment lost 3 bases and the J segment 3 bases; nucleotides outside the gene matches: 2. The CDR3 spans 14 residues. This chain's CDR3 is CASSMSGGTDTQYF. DNA of the CDR3: TGTGCCAGTAGTATGTCGGGAGGGACAGATACGCAGTATTTT.

V and J are TRBV28 and TRBJ1-1, with a tentative D call TRBD1 (5 bases). This CDR3 region has 15 residues. Trimming stripped 3 bases from V and 6 bases from J, with 17 bases between. Germline CDR1 is MDHEN and CDR2 is SYDVKM. The CDR3 nucleotides read TGTGCCAGCAGTTTGGCGGGGGGGATCATGGCTGAAGCTTTCTTT. It encodes CASSLAGGIMAEAFF.

V gene TRBV7-2 combines with J gene TRBJ1-6; 12 bases line up with TRBD1. The trim removed 5 bases at V and 7 bases at J, leaving 6 bases unmatched. The CDR3 runs to 16 residues. Germline V gives CDR1 SGHTA, CDR2 FQGNSA. The CDR3 sequence is CASSKGTGGRNSPLHF. Written as DNA, the CDR3 is TGTGCCAGCAGCAAAGGGACAGGGGGCCGCAATTCACCCCTCCACTTT.

The CDR3 DNA reads TGTGCCAGCTTTTCGGGGGGCGCTTTCACTGAAGCTTTCTTT. Its translation is CASFSGGAFTEAFF. The rearrangement uses TRBV28 and TRBJ1-1, with D possibly being TRBD1 (6 bases). CDR3 length equals 14 residues. Per germline, CDR1 MDHEN and CDR2 SYDVKM. V lost 8 bases to trimming and J lost 4 bases, with 17 bases between them.

V and J are TRBV6-6 and TRBJ1-2; 7 bases are shared with TRBD1. Per the germline V gene, CDR1 is MNHNY and CDR2 is SVGAGI (reference sequence). Unmatched junction bases numbered 13, after V lost 7 bases and J lost 8 bases. The CDR3 loop spans 14 amino acids. Here the CDR3 reads CASTGGQPPRGYTF. CDR3 in DNA: TGTGCCAGCACCGGGGGACAGCCCCCTAGGGGCTACACCTTC.

V usage is TRBV29-1 and J usage is TRBJ1-2, with no clear D. This CDR3 region has 11 residues. The germline CDR1 and CDR2 sequences are SQVTM and ANQGSEA. Between the trimmed V and J ends, which lost 4 bases and 4 bases, there was a span of 7 bases. CDR3 region: CSVGAVYGYTF. The CDR3 DNA follows: TGCAGCGTTGGGGCGGTCTATGGCTACACCTTC.